This entry describes one TCR beta chain. Its specificity is unknown. This sample is part of a study of cytomegalovirus exposure and HLA in healthy donors. Study outcomes and limitations: Later, an analysis found that common viral pathogens appeared to be linked with several of the most significant clusters.

This CDR3 is 13 amino acids long. CDR1 and CDR2 (germline): MNHEY, SVGAGI. J gave up 4 bases and V 7 bases, and 3 bases lay outside the gene matches. PCR amplification relied on 60 Vbeta primers (plus 13 Jbeta primers). Data came from immunoSEQ multiplex PCR; TCRdb stores just in-frame clones and leaves some out. The table has about 43,000 clones, approximately 80% seen once. Sequencing was performed on PBMCs. This chain joins TRBV6-5 and TRBJ2-1; TRBD1 matches at 8 bases. The clonotype was recovered from a man aged 25 to 40 in good health and CMV-seronegative. The CDR3 reads CASTRGPYNEQFF. For the CDR3, the DNA is TGTGCCAGCACCAGGGGGCCTTACAATGAGCAGTTCTTC.